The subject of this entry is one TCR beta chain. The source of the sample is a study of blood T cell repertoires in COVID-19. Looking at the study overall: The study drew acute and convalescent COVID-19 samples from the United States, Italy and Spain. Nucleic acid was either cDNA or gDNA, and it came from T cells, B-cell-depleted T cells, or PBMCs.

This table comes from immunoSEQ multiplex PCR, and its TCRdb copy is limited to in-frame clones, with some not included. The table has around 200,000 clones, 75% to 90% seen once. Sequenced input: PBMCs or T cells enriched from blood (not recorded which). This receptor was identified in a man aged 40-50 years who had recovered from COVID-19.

CDR3 bases: TGTGCCAGCAGTCCAGAAGAAGTCCAGGCCTACGAGCAGTACTTC. Residues: CASSPEEVQAYEQYF. The chain couples TRBV6-5 to TRBJ2-7; the D is unclear. V lost 5 bases, J lost 2 bases, and 16 bases lay in between. The CDR3 extends over 15 amino acids. Germline values: CDR1 MNHEY, CDR2 SVGAGI.